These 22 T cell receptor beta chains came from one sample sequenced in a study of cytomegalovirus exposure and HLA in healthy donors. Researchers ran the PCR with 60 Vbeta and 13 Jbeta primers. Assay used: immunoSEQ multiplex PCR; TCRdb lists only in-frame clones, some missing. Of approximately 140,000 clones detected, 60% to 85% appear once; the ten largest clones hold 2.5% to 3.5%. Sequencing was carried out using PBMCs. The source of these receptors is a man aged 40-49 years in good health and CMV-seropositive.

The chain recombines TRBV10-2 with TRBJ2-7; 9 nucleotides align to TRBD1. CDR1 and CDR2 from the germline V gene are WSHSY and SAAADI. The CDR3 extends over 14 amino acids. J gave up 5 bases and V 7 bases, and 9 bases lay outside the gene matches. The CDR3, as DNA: TGCGCCAGCAACTCAGGACAGGGGAGCAACGAGCAGTACTTC. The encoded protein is CASNSGQGSNEQYF.

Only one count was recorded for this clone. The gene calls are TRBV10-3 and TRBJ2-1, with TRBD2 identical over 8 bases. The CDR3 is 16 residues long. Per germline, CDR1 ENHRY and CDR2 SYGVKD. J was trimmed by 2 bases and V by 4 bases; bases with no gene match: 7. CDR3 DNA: TGTGCCATCAGTGGAGGTGCTAGCGGGCCCTACAATGAGCAGTTCTTC. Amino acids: CAISGGASGPYNEQFF.

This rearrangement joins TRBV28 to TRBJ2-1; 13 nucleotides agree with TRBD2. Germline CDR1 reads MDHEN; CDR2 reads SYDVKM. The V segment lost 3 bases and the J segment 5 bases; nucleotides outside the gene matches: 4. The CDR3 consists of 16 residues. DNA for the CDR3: TGTGCCAGCAGTTTGGCGGGACTAGCGGGAAACAATGAGCAGTTCTTC. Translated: CASSLAGLAGNNEQFF.

CDR3 amino acids: CASSPGQGSYNEQFF. DNA for the CDR3: TGTGCCAGCAGCCCGGGACAGGGCTCCTACAATGAGCAGTTCTTC. The chain uses TRBV5-4 and TRBJ2-1; 9 bases are shared with TRBD1. Germline assignment: CDR1 SGHNT and CDR2 YYREEE (reference sequence). The length of the CDR3 is 15 residues. J gave up 0 bases and V 4 bases, and 2 bases lay outside the gene matches.

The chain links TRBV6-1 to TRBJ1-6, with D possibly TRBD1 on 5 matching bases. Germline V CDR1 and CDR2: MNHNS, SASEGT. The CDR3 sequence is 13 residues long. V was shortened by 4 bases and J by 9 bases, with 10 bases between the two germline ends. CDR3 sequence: CASSVTGGSPLHF. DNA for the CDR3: TGTGCCAGCAGTGTCACCGGGGGTTCACCCCTCCACTTT.

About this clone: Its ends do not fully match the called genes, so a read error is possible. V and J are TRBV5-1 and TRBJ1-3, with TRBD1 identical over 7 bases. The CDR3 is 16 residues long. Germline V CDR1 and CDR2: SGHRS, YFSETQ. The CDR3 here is CASSRDSHHSGNAIYF. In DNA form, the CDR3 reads TGCGCCAGCAGCAGGGACAGTCATCACTCTGGAAACGCCATATATTTT.

CDR3 region: CASSLVGPGDYEQYF. The CDR3 coding sequence is TGTGCCAGCAGCTTAGTAGGGCCGGGGGACTACGAGCAGTACTTC. The J gene is TRBJ2-7, the V gene TRBV7-8; maybe TRBD2 (6 bases). The V gene's germline CDR1 is SGHVS and CDR2 FQNEAQ. V was pared by 1 base and J by 3 bases, with 13 bases between. The CDR3 sequence is 15 residues long.

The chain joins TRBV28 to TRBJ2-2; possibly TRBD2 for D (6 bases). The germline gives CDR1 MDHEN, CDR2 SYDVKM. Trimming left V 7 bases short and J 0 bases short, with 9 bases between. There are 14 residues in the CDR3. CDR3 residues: CASKLASNTGELFF. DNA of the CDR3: TGTGCCAGCAAACTAGCTTCGAACACCGGGGAGCTGTTTTTT.

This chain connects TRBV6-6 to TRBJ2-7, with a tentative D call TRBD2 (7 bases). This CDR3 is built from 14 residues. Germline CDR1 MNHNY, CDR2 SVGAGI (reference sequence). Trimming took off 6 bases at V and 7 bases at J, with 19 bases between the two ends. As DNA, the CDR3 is TGTGCCAGCAGAGAGGGGGGGGAGGGGAGGGAGCAGTACTTC. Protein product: CASREGGEGREQYF.

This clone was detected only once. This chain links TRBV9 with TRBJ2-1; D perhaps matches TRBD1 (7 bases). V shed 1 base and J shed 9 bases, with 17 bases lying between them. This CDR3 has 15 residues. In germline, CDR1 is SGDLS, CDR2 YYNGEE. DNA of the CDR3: TGTGCCAGCAGCGTAAGGCTAGCGCCAGGGGGTGAGCAGTTCTTC. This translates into CASSVRLAPGGEQFF.

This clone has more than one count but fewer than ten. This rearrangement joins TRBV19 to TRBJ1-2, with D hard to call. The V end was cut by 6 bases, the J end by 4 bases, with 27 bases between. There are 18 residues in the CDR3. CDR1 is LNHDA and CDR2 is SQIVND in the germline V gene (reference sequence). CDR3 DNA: TGTGCCAGTAGCCGCCTCACCCCTTCTTCACGGACTACCTATGGCTACACCTTC. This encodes CASSRLTPSSRTTYGYTF.

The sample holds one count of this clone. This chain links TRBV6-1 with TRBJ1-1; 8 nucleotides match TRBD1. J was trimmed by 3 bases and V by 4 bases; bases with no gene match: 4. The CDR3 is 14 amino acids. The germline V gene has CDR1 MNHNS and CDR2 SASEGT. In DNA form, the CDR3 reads TGTGCCAGCAGTGGCGGGACAGGCCACACTGAAGCTTTCTTT. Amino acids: CASSGGTGHTEAFF.

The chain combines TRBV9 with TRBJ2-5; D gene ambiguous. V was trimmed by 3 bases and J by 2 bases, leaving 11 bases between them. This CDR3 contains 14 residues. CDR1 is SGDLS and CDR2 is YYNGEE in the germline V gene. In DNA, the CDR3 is TGTGCCAGCAGCGCCACTACCAGACAAGAGACCCAGTACTTC. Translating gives CASSATTRQETQYF.

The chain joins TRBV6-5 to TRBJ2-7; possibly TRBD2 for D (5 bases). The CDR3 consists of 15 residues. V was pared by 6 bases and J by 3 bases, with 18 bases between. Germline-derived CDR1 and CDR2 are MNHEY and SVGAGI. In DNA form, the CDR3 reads TGTGCCAGCAGCCCCTTTGACTCGGGAAGCTACGAGCAGTACTTC. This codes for CASSPFDSGSYEQYF.

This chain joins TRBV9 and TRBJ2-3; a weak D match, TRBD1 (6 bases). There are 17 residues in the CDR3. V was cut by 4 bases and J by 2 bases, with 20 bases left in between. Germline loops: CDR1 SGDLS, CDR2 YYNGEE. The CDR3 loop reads CASSPRGAGETTDTQYF. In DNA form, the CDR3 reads TGTGCCAGCAGCCCGAGAGGTGCAGGGGAAACCACAGATACGCAGTATTTT.

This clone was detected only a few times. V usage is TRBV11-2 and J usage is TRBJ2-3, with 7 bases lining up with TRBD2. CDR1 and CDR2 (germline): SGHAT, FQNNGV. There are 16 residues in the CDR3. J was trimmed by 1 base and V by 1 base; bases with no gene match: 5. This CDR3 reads CASSLVGGTGTDTQYF. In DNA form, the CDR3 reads TGTGCCAGCAGCTTAGTGGGGGGGACGGGCACAGATACGCAGTATTTT.

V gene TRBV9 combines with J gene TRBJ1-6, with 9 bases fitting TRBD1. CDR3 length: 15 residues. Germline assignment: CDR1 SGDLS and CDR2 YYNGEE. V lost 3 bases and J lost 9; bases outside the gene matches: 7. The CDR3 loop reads CASSAGQGLGSPLHF. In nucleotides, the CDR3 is TGTGCCAGCAGCGCGGGACAGGGCCTGGGTTCACCCCTCCACTTT.

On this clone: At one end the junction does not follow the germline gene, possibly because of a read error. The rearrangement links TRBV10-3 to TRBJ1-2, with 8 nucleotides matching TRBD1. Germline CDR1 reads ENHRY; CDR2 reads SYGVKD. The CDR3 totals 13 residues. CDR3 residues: CASSYQGALGYTF. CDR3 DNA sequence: TGTGCCAGCAGTTACCAGGGGGCTCTTGGCTACACCTTC.

The CDR3 region has the DNA TGTGCCAGCAGGGACAAACTACCGAACACTGAAGCTTTCTTT. Translating it yields CASRDKLPNTEAFF. The chain uses TRBV2 and TRBJ1-1; possibly TRBD1 for D (5 bases). This CDR3 is built from 14 residues. V lost 6 bases and J lost 1, with 12 bases in between. From germline, CDR1 is SNHLY and CDR2 FYNNEI. Looking up the rest from reference TRBV2 and TRBJ1-1 gives the full variable domain: EPEVTQTPSHQVTQMGQEVILRCVPISNHLYFYWYRQILGQKVEFLVSFYNNEISEKSEIFDDQFSVERPDGSNFTLKIRSTKLEDSAMYFCASRDKLPNTEAFFGQGTRLTVV.

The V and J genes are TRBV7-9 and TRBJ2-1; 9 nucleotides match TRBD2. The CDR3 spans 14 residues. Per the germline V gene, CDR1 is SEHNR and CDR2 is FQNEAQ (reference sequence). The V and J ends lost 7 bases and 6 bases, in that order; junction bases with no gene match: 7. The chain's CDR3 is CASIPSGAGNEQFF. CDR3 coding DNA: TGTGCCAGCATCCCTAGCGGGGCGGGCAATGAGCAGTTCTTC.

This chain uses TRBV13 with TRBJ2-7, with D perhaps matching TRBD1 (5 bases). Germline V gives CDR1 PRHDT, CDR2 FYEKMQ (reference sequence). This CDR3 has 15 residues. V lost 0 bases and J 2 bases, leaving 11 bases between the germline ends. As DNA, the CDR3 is TGTGCCAGCAGCTTAGGGGGGCGACCCCCCTACGAGCAGTACTTC. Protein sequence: CASSLGGRPPYEQYF.

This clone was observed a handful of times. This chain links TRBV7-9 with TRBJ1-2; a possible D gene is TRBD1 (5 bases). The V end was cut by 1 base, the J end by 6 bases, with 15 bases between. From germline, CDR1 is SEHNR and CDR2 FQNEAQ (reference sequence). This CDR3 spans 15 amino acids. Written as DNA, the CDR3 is TGTGCCAGCAGCTTAGGGAACAGCGGGGCGGATGGCTACACCTTC. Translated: CASSLGNSGADGYTF.